The 25 T cell receptor beta chains given below trace back to one sample, sequenced in a study of tumor-infiltrating lymphocytes in primary liver carcinoma. Germline DNA was also extracted, while the blood RNA originated from unsorted whole blood. Starting from roughly 540 ng of total RNA, TCR beta cDNA was produced with a primer in the constant region. The TCR beta library was amplified through three nested multiplex PCR rounds in a modified ARM-PCR procedure. In the first two PCR rounds, TRBV1-TRBV30 forward primers were paired with a C-beta reverse primer, and each round lasted 10 cycles. TCRdb independently ran MiXCR on the multiplex PCR reads; one entry per CDR3 protein. The sample holds some 320,000 distinct CDR3 sequences, roughly two thirds seen once. The source material was peripheral blood. The receptors here all came from a man in his forties or fifties with primary liver carcinoma and hepatitis B virus infection.

The V and J genes are TRBV28 and TRBJ1-1, with no clear D. The germline V gene encodes CDR1 MDHEN and CDR2 SYDVKM. Trimming shortened V by 2 bases and J by 5 bases, and 3 bases separated the two germline ends. The CDR3 runs 11 residues. The CDR3 reads CASSLRTEAFF. Written as DNA, the CDR3 is TGTGCCAGCAGTTTACGGACTGAAGCTTTCTTT.

The V call is TRBV25-1, the J call TRBJ1-2; D not certain. The V end was cut by 5 bases, the J end by 8 bases, with 15 bases between. The CDR3 length is 13 residues. Germline CDR1 and CDR2: MGHDK and SYGVNS. CDR3 protein: CASSKSRALGYTF. DNA of the CDR3: TGTGCCAGCAGTAAAAGTAGGGCTTTGGGCTACACCTTC.

A remark on this clonotype: A much larger clonotype is one base distant, so this may be a read error. The gene calls are TRBV10-3 and TRBJ2-1, with 9 bases lining up with TRBD1. V gave up 6 bases and J gave up 8 bases; unmatched junction bases: 11. The CDR3 extends over 15 amino acids. The germline V gene has CDR1 ENHRY and CDR2 SYGVKD. For the CDR3, the DNA is TGTGCCATCAGGGGTACCGGGACAGGGCGTTATGAGCAGTTCTTC. Amino acid sequence: CAIRGTGTGRYEQFF.

A note on this clonotype: The junction does not match germline at one end; this may be a read error. The chain is built from TRBV4-2 and TRBJ2-5, with 11 positions matching TRBD2. Germline-derived CDR1 and CDR2 are LGHNA and YNFKEQ. CDR3 length equals 20 residues. The CDR3 nucleotides read TGTGCCAGCAACCAATTTCTTCTTGGACCCGGGACTAGCGGTTGGGAGACCCAGTACTTC. It yields the protein CASNQFLLGPGTSGWETQYF.

This clonotype has only a few counts. The chain employs TRBV28 and TRBJ2-1; TRBD2 agrees at 7 bases. The CDR3 has 16 amino acids. Per the germline V gene, CDR1 is MDHEN and CDR2 is SYDVKM. Trimming removed 5 bases from V and 9 bases from J; junction bases left unmatched: 16. CDR3 sequence: CASSPLTSRTVGEQFF. The CDR3 DNA follows: TGTGCCAGCAGTCCCCTGACTAGCCGTACGGTCGGTGAGCAGTTCTTC.

As to this clonotype: A much larger clone lies a single base off, so this may be a read error. This chain links TRBV28 with TRBJ2-1; 8 nucleotides match TRBD2. CDR1 is MDHEN, CDR2 SYDVKM, per germline. The J segment lost 8 bases and the V segment lost 8 bases, leaving 8 bases of the junction unmatched. The CDR3 covers 13 residues. The CDR3 nucleotides are TGTGCCAGCTGGATACGGGGGGGCGATGAGCAGTTCTTC. It is translated as CASWIRGGDEQFF.

The chain employs TRBV11-3 and TRBJ2-4; weak D call: TRBD2 (6 bases). The germline CDR1 and CDR2 sequences are SGHNT and YENEEA. CDR3 size: 15 residues. Deletions cut 5 bases from V and 2 bases from J, with 13 bases between. CDR3 coding DNA: TGTGCCAGCAGCACACTGAGCGGGCCCAAAAACATTCAGTACTTC. Amino acid sequence: CASSTLSGPKNIQYF. The full variable domain, rest sourced from reference TRBV11-3 and TRBJ2-4, is EAGVVQSPRYKIIEKKQPVAFWCNPISGHNTLYWYLQNLGQGPELLIRYENEEAVDDSQLPKDRFSAERLKGVDSTLKIQPAELGDSAVYLCASSTLSGPKNIQYFGAGTRLSVL.

Comments on this clonotype: A much larger clonotype is one base distant, so this may be a read error. The CDR3 DNA follows: TGTACCAGCACTCTGGCAGGGTGGAATGAAAAACTGTTTTTT. It encodes CTSTLAGWNEKLFF. The chain uses TRBV12-3 or TRBV12-4 and TRBJ1-4, with a possible D match to TRBD1 (5 bases). This CDR3 has 14 amino acids.

Concerning this clonotype itself: One end of the junction is discordant with germline, which a read error may explain. The chain carries TRBV11-2 and TRBJ2-5; 8 bases are shared with TRBD2. Germline CDR1 SGHAT, CDR2 FQNNGV. CDR3 length: 16 residues. The CDR3 loop is CPSTIKSGSQGETQYF. CDR3 nucleotides: TGTCCCAGCACCATAAAAAGCGGGAGTCAGGGGGAGACCCAGTACTTC.

Concerning this clonotype itself: Being one base from a much bigger clone, this may be a read error. In DNA form, the CDR3 reads TGTGCCAGCTCTTCCGGCGGTTGGTCCTACAATGAGCAGTCCTTC. It encodes CASSSGGWSYNEQSF. The V gene is TRBV6-2 or TRBV6-3, the J gene TRBJ2-1; D not certain. CDR1 is MNHEY, CDR2 SVGEGT, per germline. The CDR3 loop spans 15 amino acids.

The chain links TRBV1 to TRBJ1-2; the table gives TRBD1 as D, unverified against the DNA. TRBV1 corresponds to a pseudogene. The CDR3 extends over 15 amino acids. For the CDR3, the DNA is TGCACCAGCAGCCAAGATTCGGCGCCTAACTATGGCTACACCTTC. As protein: CTSSQDSAPNYGYTF.

As regards this clonotype: A much larger clone differs by one base, so this may be a read error. No conserved phenylalanine or tryptophan is present at the end of the CDR3, so a read error is the likely explanation. This sequence joins TRBV5-4 and TRBJ2-2, with 8 bases that match TRBD2. Losses at the gene ends were 0 bases for V and 6 bases for J; bases not matched to a gene: 4. This CDR3 region has 15 residues. From germline, CDR1 is SGHNT and CDR2 YYREEE (reference sequence). In DNA, the CDR3 is TGTGCCAGCAGCTTGGATGTCGGGAGGGCCGGGGAGCTGTTTTAT. It yields the protein CASSLDVGRAGELFY.

A word on this clonotype: A much larger clone differs by one base, so this may be a read error. The J gene is TRBJ2-5, the V gene TRBV12-3 or TRBV12-4, with TRBD2 identical over 13 bases. V shed 6 bases and J 5 bases; nucleotides not matched to a gene: 6. The CDR3 is made up of 15 amino acids. Here the CDR3 DNA reads TGTGCCAGCAGACGGACTAGCGGGAGTGTGGAGACCCAGTACTTC. Its protein product is CASRRTSGSVETQYF.

The table lists this clonotype with a count of one. A much bigger clone sits one base away, suggesting this may be a read error. The gene calls are TRBV4-2 and TRBJ2-1, with no clear D. The length of the CDR3 is 12 residues. The germline gives CDR1 LGHNA, CDR2 YNFKEQ. Trimming cost V 3 bases and J 8 bases, with 8 bases left between them. In DNA, the CDR3 is TGTGCCAGCAGCCATGTTGTCCATGAGCAGTTCTTC. It specifies CASSHVVHEQFF.

Written as DNA, the CDR3 is TGTGCCAGCTCACCCACGGCCTCTGGGGCCAACGTCCTGACTTTC. Its protein product is CASSPTASGANVLTF. The gene calls are TRBV18 and TRBJ2-6; no definite D call. This CDR3 has 15 residues. Trimming removed 3 bases from V and 0 bases from J, with 6 bases in between. CDR1 KGHSH and CDR2 LQKENI come from the germline V gene.

For this clonotype: This sequence may be a read error, since a much larger clone differs from it by one base. This rearrangement joins TRBV12-3 or TRBV12-4 to TRBJ2-7, with a weak D call TRBD2 (5 bases). V lost 5 bases and J lost 6, with 11 bases in between. The CDR3 loop spans 12 amino acids. In nucleotides, the CDR3 is TGTGCCAGCAGTCCCCCCGCGGGCGAGCAGTACTTC. Translated: CASSPPAGEQYF.

J is TRBJ2-4 and V is TRBV28; TRBD2 aligns across 11 bases. Germline values: CDR1 MDHEN, CDR2 SYDVKM. After removal of 7 bases from V and 5 bases from J, the junction contained 1 base not matched to a gene. The CDR3 extends over 13 amino acids. CDR3 region: CASNSGRENIQYF. DNA for the CDR3: TGTGCCAGCAATAGCGGGAGGGAAAACATTCAGTACTTC. The whole variable domain, remainder taken from reference TRBV28 and TRBJ2-4, is DVKVTQSSRYLVKRTGEKVFLECVQDMDHENMFWYRQDPGLGLRLIYFSYDVKMKEKGDIPEGYSVSREKKERFSLILESASTNQTSMYLCASNSGRENIQYFGAGTRLSVL.

With regard to this clonotype: One end of the junction does not line up with germline, which may come from a read error. The chain links TRBV5-1 to TRBJ2-5, with D perhaps given as TRBD1 or TRBD2 (5 bases each). CDR1 is SGHRS and CDR2 is YFSETQ in the germline V gene. This CDR3 spans 14 amino acids. This chain's CDR3 is CSSRMGVSAETQYF. CDR3 nucleotide sequence: TGCTCCAGCAGGATGGGGGTCTCGGCAGAGACCCAGTACTTC.

A note on this clonotype: Given the absence of the conserved phenylalanine or tryptophan at the CDR3 end, a read error is likely. The chain combines TRBV11-2 with TRBJ2-1, with D possibly being TRBD2 (6 bases). V was clipped by 1 base and J by 9 bases, with 16 bases between them. CDR1 and CDR2 (germline): SGHAT, FQNNGV. The CDR3 is 15 amino acids. CDR3 sequence: CASSLVSGEGSEQFI. CDR3 DNA: TGTGCCAGCAGCTTAGTGTCGGGGGAAGGTAGTGAGCAGTTCATT.

As concerns this clonotype: This could be a read error, since a much larger clone is one nucleotide away. V and J are TRBV6-1 and TRBJ2-7; 9 bases map to TRBD2. Germline V gene lookup returns CDR1 MNHNS and CDR2 SASEGT. This CDR3 has 14 residues. Germline trimming cut 6 bases from V and 5 bases from J; bases unmatched to any gene: 8. CDR3 sequence reads: CASSRGTSPHEQYF. As DNA, the CDR3 is TGTGCCAGCAGCCGCGGGACTAGCCCCCACGAGCAGTACTTC.

A note on this clonotype: One end of the junction fails to match germline, which may point to a read error. V and J are TRBV14 and TRBJ1-1; TRBD1 aligns across 8 bases. In germline, CDR1 is SGHDN, CDR2 FVKESK. CDR3 length: 15 amino acids. CDR3 in amino acids: CASSQNRGGGTEAFF. CDR3 bases: TGTGCCAGTAGCCAAAACAGGGGGGGTGGCACTGAAGCTTTCTTT.

For this clonotype: Mismatch with germline at one junction end may stem from a read error. The V call is TRBV14, the J call TRBJ2-1; D possibly corresponds to TRBD2 (7 bases). Per germline, CDR1 SGHDN and CDR2 FVKESK. This CDR3 comprises 14 residues. The CDR3 DNA is TGTGCCAGCAGCCGAGGGGGAGGGCCATATGAGCAGTTTTTC. Its protein is CASSRGGGPYEQFF.

The rearrangement joins TRBV28 to TRBJ1-6, with D possibly being TRBD1 (5 bases). With 4 bases removed from V and 8 bases from J, the gap between germline ends came to 15 bases. Germline V CDR1 and CDR2: MDHEN, SYDVKM. This CDR3 comprises 15 residues. CDR3: CASSSGTRAYSPLHF. In DNA form, the CDR3 reads TGTGCCAGCAGTTCAGGTACCAGGGCGTATTCACCCCTCCACTTT.

Comments on this clonotype: This may stem from a read error, because a much larger clone lies one nucleotide away. As DNA, the CDR3 is TGTGCCAGCAATCCTCTCCAGGGAAATCAGCCCCAGCATTTT. This gives the protein CASNPLQGNQPQHF. The chain is built from TRBV12-3 or TRBV12-4 and TRBJ1-5; D is perhaps TRBD1 (5 bases). Trimming stripped 7 bases from V and 4 bases from J, with 14 bases between. The CDR3 has 14 residues.

This clonotype came up a few times. A much bigger clone sits one base away, suggesting this may be a read error. The chain carries TRBV7-9 and TRBJ2-3, with 8 bases matching TRBD2. The V and J ends lost 1 base and 7 bases, in that order; junction bases with no gene match: 10. Germline lookup yields CDR1 SEHNR and CDR2 FQNEAQ (reference sequence). CDR3 length equals 16 residues. The CDR3 is CASSLGSAGGGNTQYF. CDR3 coding DNA: TGTGCCAGCAGCTTAGGATCGGCGGGAGGAGGAAATACGCAGTATTTT.